The rows below give T cell receptor beta chains drawn from one sample of a study of blood T cell repertoires in COVID-19. Sequenced by immunoSEQ multiplex PCR; TCRdb stores in-frame clones only, minus some. The sample has 200,000 to 250,000 clones, roughly 85% seen once; the top ten hold 2% to 3%. The specimen sequenced was peripheral blood. Receptor source: a woman in her seventies with COVID-19, enrolled during active disease. The CDR3 runs from the conserved cysteine through the conserved F or W.

CASSLQGLGGYTF	13	TRBV12-3/TRBV12-4	TRBJ1-2
CASSLGRGYGYTF	13	TRBV12-3/TRBV12-4	TRBJ1-2
CASSIGGRGTGELFF	15	TRBV19	TRBJ2-2
CASSPTRTSGRNEQYF	16	TRBV5-4	TRBJ2-7
CASRAGQGLSTEAFF	15	TRBV9	TRBJ1-1
CASNLRDSVTSGANVLTF	18	TRBV5-8	TRBJ2-6
CASRPQLNTGELFF	14	TRBV2	TRBJ2-2
CASRGGSGGEGNTIYF	16	TRBV4-3	TRBJ1-3
CATSSVQGPLHF	12	TRBV15	TRBJ1-6
CASSLGRGSGNTIYF	15	TRBV27	TRBJ1-3
CASSLTGAGSPNYGYTF	17	TRBV7-2	TRBJ1-2
CASSIYRQGLVNQPQHF	17	TRBV19	TRBJ1-5
CASSYRQDLAEQYF	14	TRBV6-2/TRBV6-3	TRBJ2-7
CASSWNRGDQPQHF	14	TRBV7-8	TRBJ1-5
CASSLSGDGTNEKLFF	16	TRBV5-1	TRBJ1-4
CASSFRTGDGYTF	13	TRBV7-2	TRBJ1-2
CASSFQGRAGNTIYF	15	TRBV27	TRBJ1-3
CASSYSVAGSYNEQFF	16	TRBV6-2/TRBV6-3	TRBJ2-1
CASSSRLAGRQETQYF	16	TRBV11-3	TRBJ2-5
CASSYGDRGSNGYTF	15	TRBV7-9	TRBJ1-2
CASSQDSGRRGSMNTEAFF	19	TRBV4-2	TRBJ1-1
CASREGFHGYTF	12	TRBV6-5	TRBJ1-2
CASRTGSLRPYEQYF	15	TRBV21-1	TRBJ2-7
CASSYRDRNTEAFF	14	TRBV7-8	TRBJ1-1
CASRGLAGAFEFF	13	TRBV12-3/TRBV12-4	TRBJ2-1
CAIRTSGASYEQYF	14	TRBV10-3	TRBJ2-7
CSGKAGYKAFF	11	TRBV29-1	TRBJ1-1
CASSPPRTGVALHTEAFF	18	TRBV27	TRBJ1-1
CASSLRTTSTDTQYF	15	TRBV5-4	TRBJ2-3
CASSATSGSYIQYF	14	TRBV7-2	TRBJ2-4
CASSPAGSGNTIYF	14	TRBV7-2	TRBJ1-3
CASITDREDKGETQYF	16	TRBV21-1	TRBJ2-5
CASSSDRVEFQETQYF	16	TRBV11-2	TRBJ2-5
CASSLIKGIGTNEKLFF	17	TRBV5-8	TRBJ1-4
CAWSTGQGLGNTIYF	15	TRBV30	TRBJ1-3
CASSDSRDTDTQYF	14	TRBV6-4	TRBJ2-3
CAPEEFRRQETQYF	14	TRBV10-1	TRBJ2-5
CASSYSASGLSYEQYF	16	TRBV6-6	TRBJ2-7
CASSYGQGYPDTQYF	15	TRBV5-6	TRBJ2-3
CSVQGQGSSGSWVGELFF	18	TRBV29-1	TRBJ2-2
CASSFEGSGIQYF	13	TRBV11-2	TRBJ2-4
CASSTGQGNQPQHF	14	TRBV5-1	TRBJ1-5
CASSFRVVTGTEQYF	15	TRBV5-6	TRBJ2-7